This T cell receptor (beta chain) was captured by sequencing in a study of blood T cell repertoires in COVID-19. Study-wide context: The United States, Italy and Spain provided the acute and convalescent COVID-19 samples. Sources were T cells, B-cell-depleted T cells, or PBMCs; the material itself was cDNA or gDNA.

The germline V gene has CDR1 KGHSH and CDR2 LQKENI. CDR3 length: 14 residues. Trimming shortened V by 3 bases and J by 3 bases, and 11 bases separated the two germline ends. Generated by immunoSEQ multiplex PCR, the TCRdb table keeps only in-frame clones and is missing some. The sample carries 200,000 to 250,000 clones, around 86% recorded once. The clonotype comes from a woman of 80 years or more with COVID-19, enrolled during active disease. Source material: peripheral blood. V gene TRBV18 combines with J gene TRBJ2-5, with a tentative D call TRBD1 (6 bases). The CDR3, as DNA: TGTGCCAGCTCACCCCTTACAGGGAAAGAGACCCAGTACTTC. Translated, it gives CASSPLTGKETQYF.